This TCR beta chain comes out of a study of glioma-infiltrating T cells after dendritic cell vaccination. Repertoires were generated with immunoSEQ multiplex PCR, while TCRdb's copy carries only in-frame clones and drops some. The table records about 50,000 clones, 85% of them present only once. V shed 3 bases and J shed 7 bases, with 19 bases lying between them. The CDR3 is made up of 15 amino acids. Germline CDR1 GTSNPN, CDR2 SVGIG (reference sequence). The source is a human donor with glioblastoma. The sample was blood, taken before dendritic cell vaccination. This chain joins TRBV30 and TRBJ2-1; tentatively, D is TRBD1 (5 bases). The CDR3 here is CAWSLLGPPGNEQFF. For the CDR3, the DNA is TGTGCCTGGAGCCTGCTAGGACCCCCAGGGAATGAGCAGTTCTTC.